The clone carrying this TCR beta chain was observed a few times. Enrolment of Seattle patients took place during active infection, and they were followed longitudinally. Source study methods: Amplifying reference gene primers gave estimates of nucleated cell counts. Sequencing was performed with immunoSEQ multiplex PCR; in TCRdb, only in-frame clones are kept and a portion is missing. That table supplies the V and J calls and clone size; D and trimming were determined from the DNA. The table includes 99,000 or so clones, about 86% detected once. The source of the sample is a study of blood T cell repertoires in COVID-19. Overall study context: Sources were T cells, B-cell-depleted T cells, or PBMCs; the material itself was cDNA or gDNA.

This CDR3 is 14 amino acids long. Germline V gene data show CDR1 as MNHEY and CDR2 as SVGAGI. The germline V and J ends were trimmed by 6 bases and 7 bases, with 15 bases remaining between them. The receptor's source is a middle-aged man with COVID-19, enrolled during active disease. Material for sequencing was peripheral blood. The V call is TRBV6-5, the J call TRBJ1-4; D gene uncertain. The CDR3, as DNA: TGTGCCAGCAGCCTCAGGAACCTGGGTGAAAAACTGTTTTTT. Protein sequence: CASSLRNLGEKLFF.